This T cell receptor (beta chain) was recorded in a study of OX40 agonist ivuxolimab in advanced cancers. Produced via immunoSEQ multiplex PCR; TCRdb's table is partial and in-frame only. The sample holds more than 75,000 clones, roughly 80% seen once. The germline V gene encodes CDR1 MNHEY and CDR2 SVGAGI. The CDR3 is 13 amino acids. Between the trimmed V and J ends, which lost 7 bases and 7 bases, there was a span of 11 bases. The receptor's source is an adult with an advanced solid tumor such as melanoma, head and neck, liver or kidney cancer. This chain connects TRBV6-5 to TRBJ1-6, with D uncertain. Sequencing was performed on CD4+ or CD8+ T cells sorted from blood, taken in a trial of the OX40 agonist ivuxolimab. The CDR3 reads CASTERRNSPLHF. CDR3 nucleotide sequence: TGTGCCAGCACGGAGCGAAGGAATTCACCCCTCCACTTT.